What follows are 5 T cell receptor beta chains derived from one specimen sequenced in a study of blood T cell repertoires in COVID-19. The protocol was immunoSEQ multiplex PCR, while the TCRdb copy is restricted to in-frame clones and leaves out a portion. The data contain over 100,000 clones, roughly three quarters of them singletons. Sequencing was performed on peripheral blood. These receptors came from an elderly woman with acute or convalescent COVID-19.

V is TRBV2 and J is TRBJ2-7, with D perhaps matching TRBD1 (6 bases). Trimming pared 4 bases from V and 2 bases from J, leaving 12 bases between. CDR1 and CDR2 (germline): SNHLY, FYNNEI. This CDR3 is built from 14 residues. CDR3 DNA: TGTGCCAGCAGTGGCCTAAGGGACACCTACGAGCAGTACTTC. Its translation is CASSGLRDTYEQYF.

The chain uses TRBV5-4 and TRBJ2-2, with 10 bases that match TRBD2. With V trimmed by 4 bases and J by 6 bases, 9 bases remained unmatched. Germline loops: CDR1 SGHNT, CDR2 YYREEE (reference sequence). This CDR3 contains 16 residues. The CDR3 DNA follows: TGTGCCAGCAGCAATGGTGGAGCGGGAGGGCCCGGGGAGCTGTTTTTT. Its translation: CASSNGGAGGPGELFF.

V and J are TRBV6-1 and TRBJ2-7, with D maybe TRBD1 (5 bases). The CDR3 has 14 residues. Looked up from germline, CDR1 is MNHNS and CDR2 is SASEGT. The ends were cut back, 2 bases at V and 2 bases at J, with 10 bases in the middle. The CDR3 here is CASSELPGPYEQYF. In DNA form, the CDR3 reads TGTGCCAGCAGTGAACTTCCAGGGCCCTACGAGCAGTACTTC.

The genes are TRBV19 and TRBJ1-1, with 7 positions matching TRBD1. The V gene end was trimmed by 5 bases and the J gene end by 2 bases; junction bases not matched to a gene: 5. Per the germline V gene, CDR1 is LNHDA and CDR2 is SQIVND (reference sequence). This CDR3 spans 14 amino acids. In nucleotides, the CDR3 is TGTGCCAGTAGTCGACAGGGCGTTAACACTGAAGCTTTCTTT. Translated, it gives CASSRQGVNTEAFF.

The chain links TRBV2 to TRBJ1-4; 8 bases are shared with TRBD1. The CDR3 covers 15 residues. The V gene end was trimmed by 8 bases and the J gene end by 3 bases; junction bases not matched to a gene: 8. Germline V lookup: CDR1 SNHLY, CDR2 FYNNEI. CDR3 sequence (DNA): TGTGCCAGCTCCGGACAGGGTGCAGCTAATGAAAAACTGTTTTTT. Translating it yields CASSGQGAANEKLFF.